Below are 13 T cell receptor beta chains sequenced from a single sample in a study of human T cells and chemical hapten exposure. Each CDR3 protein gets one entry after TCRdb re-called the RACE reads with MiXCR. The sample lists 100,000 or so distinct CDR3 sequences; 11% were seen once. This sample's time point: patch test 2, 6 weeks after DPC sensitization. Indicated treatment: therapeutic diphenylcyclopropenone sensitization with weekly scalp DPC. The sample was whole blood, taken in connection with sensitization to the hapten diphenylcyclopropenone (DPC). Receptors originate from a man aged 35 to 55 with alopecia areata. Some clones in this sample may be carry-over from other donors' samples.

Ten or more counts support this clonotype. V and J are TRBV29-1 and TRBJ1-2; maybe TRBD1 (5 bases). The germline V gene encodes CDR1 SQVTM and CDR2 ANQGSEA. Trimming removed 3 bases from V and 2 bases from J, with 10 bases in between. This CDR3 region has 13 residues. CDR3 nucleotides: TGCAGCGTTGACGGGGGAAGGAACTATGGCTACACCTTC. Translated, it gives CSVDGGRNYGYTF.

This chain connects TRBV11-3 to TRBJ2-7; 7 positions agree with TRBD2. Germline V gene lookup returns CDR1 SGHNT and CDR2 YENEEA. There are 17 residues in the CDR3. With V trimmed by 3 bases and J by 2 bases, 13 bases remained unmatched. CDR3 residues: CASSFRFRTSGTYEQYF. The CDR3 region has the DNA TGTGCCAGCAGCTTCCGCTTCCGGACCAGCGGGACCTACGAGCAGTACTTC.

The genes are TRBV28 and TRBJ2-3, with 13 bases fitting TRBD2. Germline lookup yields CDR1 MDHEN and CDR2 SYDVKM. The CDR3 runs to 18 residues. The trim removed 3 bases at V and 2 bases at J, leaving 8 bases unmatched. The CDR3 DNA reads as TGTGCCAGCAGTTTCGGGACTAGCGGGATGAGGCCCACAGATACGCAGTATTTT. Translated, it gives CASSFGTSGMRPTDTQYF. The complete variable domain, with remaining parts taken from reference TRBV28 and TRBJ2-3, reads DVKVTQSSRYLVKRTGEKVFLECVQDMDHENMFWYRQDPGLGLRLIYFSYDVKMKEKGDIPEGYSVSREKKERFSLILESASTNQTSMYLCASSFGTSGMRPTDTQYFGPGTRLTVL.

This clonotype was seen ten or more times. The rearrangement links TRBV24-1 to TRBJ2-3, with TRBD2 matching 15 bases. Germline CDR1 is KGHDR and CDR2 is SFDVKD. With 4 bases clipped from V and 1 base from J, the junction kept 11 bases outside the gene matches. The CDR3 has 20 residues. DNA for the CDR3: TGTGCCACCAGTGACGGATGGACTAGCGGGAGGGCCCCGGGCACAGATACGCAGTATTTT. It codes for CATSDGWTSGRAPGTDTQYF.

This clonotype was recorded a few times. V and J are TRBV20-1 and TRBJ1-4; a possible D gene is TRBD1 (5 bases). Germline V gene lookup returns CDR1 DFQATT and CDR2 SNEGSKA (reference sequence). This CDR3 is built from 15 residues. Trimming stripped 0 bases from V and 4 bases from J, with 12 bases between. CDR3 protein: CSARDLRGFNEKLFF. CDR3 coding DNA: TGCAGTGCTAGAGATCTACGGGGCTTTAATGAAAAACTGTTTTTT.

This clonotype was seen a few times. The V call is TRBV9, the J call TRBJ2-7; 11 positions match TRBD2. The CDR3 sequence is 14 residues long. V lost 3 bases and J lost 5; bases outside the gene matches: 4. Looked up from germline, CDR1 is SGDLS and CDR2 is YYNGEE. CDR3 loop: CASSATSGTHEQYF. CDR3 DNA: TGTGCCAGCAGCGCGACTAGCGGGACCCACGAGCAGTACTTC.

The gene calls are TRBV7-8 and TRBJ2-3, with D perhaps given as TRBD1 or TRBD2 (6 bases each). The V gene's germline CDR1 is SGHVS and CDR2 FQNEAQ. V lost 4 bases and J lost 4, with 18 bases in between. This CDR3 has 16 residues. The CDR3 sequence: CASSSGLGGSPDTQYF. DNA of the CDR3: TGTGCCAGCAGCTCCGGGCTGGGGGGCTCTCCAGATACGCAGTATTTT.

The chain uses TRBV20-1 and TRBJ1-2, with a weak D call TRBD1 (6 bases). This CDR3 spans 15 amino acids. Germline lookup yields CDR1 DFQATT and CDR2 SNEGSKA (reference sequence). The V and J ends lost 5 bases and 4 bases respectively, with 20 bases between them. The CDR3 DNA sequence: TGCAGTGCTTCTGGACAGTCAACAATGGCCTATGGCTACACCTTC. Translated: CSASGQSTMAYGYTF.

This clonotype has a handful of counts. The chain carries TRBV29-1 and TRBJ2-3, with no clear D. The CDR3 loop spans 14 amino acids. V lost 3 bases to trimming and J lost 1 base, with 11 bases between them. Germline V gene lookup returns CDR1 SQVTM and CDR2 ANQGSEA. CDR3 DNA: TGCAGCGTTGATGAGGCTACGGGCACAGATACGCAGTATTTT. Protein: CSVDEATGTDTQYF.

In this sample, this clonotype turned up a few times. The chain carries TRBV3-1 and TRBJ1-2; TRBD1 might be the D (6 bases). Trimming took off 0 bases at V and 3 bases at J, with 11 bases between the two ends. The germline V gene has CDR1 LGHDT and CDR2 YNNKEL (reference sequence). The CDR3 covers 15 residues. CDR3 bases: TGTGCCAGCAGCCAAGACGCAGGGGTGGACTATGGCTACACCTTC. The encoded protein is CASSQDAGVDYGYTF. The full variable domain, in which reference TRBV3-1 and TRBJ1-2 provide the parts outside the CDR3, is DTAVSQTPKYLVTQMGNDKSIKCEQNLGHDTMYWYKQDSKKFLKIMFSYNNKELIINETVPNRFSPKSPDKAHLNLHINSLELGDSAVYFCASSQDAGVDYGYTFGSGTRLTVV.

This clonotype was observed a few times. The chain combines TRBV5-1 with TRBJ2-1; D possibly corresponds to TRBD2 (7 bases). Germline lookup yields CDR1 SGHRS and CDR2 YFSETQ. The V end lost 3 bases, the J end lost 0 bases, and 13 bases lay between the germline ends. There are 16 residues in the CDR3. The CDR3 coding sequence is TGCGCCAGCAGCTCGTCGGGGGGCTACTCCTACAATGAGCAGTTCTTC. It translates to CASSSSGGYSYNEQFF.

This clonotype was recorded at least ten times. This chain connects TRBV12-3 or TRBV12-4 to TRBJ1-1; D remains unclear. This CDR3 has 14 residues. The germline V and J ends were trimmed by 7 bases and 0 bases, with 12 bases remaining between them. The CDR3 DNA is TGTGCCAGCAACGGTCCCCCGTTGAACACTGAAGCTTTCTTT. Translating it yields CASNGPPLNTEAFF.

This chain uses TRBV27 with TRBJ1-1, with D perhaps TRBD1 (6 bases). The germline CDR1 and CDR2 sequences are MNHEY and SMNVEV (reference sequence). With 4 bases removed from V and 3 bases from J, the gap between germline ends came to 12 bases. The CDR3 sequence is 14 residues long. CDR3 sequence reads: CASSSLRGYTEAFF. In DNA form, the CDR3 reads TGTGCCAGCAGTTCACTCAGGGGATACACTGAAGCTTTCTTT.